A single T cell receptor (beta chain) is shown here with its context. Its antigen is not known. The entry originates in a study of neoadjuvant anti-PD-1 for oral cavity cancer. Study-wide background: Non-progressing patients received a fourth nivolumab dose near day 43, then surgery on days 50-56.

Study-wide points: After neoadjuvant nivolumab, PBMC T cell clonality was significantly higher in non-responders than responders.

The CDR3 totals 17 residues. V dropped 3 bases and J dropped 4; count of bases not matched to a gene: 12. CDR1 is MDHEN and CDR2 is SYDVKM in the germline V gene. As to time point: after neoadjuvant nivolumab, at surgical resection. Six replicates per PBMC sample, mostly from 480 ng of genomic DNA. Clones were read by immunoSEQ multiplex PCR, and TCRdb kept only the in-frame ones, dropping some. The sample includes over 65,000 clones, approximately 87% of them seen just once. Source: PBMCs, taken after nivolumab (anti-PD-1) treatment. This receptor was identified in a person aged 40 to 85 with oral cavity squamous cell carcinoma. The gene calls are TRBV28 and TRBJ1-5, with TRBD1 matching 7 bases. CDR3 coding DNA: TGTGCCAGCAGTTTGCCCTCAATGACAGGGAATAATCAGCCCCAGCATTTT. Protein product: CASSLPSMTGNNQPQHF.